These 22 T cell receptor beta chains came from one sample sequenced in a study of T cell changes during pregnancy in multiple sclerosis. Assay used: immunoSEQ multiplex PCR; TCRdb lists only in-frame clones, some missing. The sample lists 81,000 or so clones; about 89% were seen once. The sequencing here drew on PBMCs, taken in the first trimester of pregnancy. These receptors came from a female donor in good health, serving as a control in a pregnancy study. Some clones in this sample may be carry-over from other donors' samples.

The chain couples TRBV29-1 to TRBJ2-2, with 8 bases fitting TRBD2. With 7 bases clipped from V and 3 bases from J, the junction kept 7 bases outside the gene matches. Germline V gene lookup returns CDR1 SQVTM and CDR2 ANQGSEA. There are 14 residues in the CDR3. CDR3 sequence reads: CSAKGAGDTGELFF. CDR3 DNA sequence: TGCAGCGCCAAAGGAGCGGGAGACACCGGGGAGCTGTTTTTT.

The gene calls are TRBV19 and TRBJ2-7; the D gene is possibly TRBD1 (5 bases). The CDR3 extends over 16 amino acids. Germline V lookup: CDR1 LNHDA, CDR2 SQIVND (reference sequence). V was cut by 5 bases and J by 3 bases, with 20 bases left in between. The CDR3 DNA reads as TGTGCCAGTAGTCCCCCCCAAGTACAGGAGAACTACGAGCAGTACTTC. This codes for CASSPPQVQENYEQYF.

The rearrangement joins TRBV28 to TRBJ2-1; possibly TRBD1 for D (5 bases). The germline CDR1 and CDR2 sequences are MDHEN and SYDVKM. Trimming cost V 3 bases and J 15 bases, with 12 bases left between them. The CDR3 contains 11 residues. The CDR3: CASSLGQRSFF. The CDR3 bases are TGTGCCAGCAGTTTGGGGCAGAGATCGTTCTTC.

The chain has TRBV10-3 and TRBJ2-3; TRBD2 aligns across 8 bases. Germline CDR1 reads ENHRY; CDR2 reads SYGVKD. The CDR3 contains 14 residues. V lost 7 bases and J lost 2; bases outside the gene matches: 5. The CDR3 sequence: CAIISGGNTDTQYF. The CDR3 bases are TGTGCCATCATAAGCGGGGGAAACACAGATACGCAGTATTTT.

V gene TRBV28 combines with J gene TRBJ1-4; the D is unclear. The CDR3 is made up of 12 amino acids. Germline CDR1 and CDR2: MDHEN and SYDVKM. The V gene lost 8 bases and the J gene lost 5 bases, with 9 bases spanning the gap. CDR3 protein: CASGILNEKLFF. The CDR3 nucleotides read TGTGCCAGCGGTATACTAAATGAAAAACTGTTTTTT.

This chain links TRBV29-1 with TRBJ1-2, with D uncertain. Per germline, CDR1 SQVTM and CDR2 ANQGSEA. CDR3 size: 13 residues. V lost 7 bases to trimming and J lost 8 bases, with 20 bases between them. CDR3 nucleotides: TGCAGCGGGGTTATAGAGGAAGGTAGGGGCTACACCTTC. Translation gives CSGVIEEGRGYTF.

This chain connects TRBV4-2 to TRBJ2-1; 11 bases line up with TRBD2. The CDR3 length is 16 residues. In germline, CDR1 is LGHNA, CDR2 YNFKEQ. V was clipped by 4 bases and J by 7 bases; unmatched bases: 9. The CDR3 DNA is TGTGCCAGCAGCCCAAGATTAGCGGGGGGGCCTAATGAGCAGTTCTTC. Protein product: CASSPRLAGGPNEQFF.

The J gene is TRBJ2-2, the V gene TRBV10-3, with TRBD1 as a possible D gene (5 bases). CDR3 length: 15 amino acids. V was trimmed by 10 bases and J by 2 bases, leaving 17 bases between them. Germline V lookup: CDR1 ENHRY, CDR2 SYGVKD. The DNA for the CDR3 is TGTGCCACCCCTGGGGCAGGATCTAACACCGGGGAGCTGTTTTTT. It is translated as CATPGAGSNTGELFF.

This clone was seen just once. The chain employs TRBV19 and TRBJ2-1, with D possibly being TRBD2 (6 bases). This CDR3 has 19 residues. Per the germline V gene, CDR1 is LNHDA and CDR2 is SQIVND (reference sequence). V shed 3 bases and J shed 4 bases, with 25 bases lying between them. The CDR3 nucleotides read TGTGCCAGTAGTATCCGTCAACCCGGGACTCGTCCCCTTTACAATGAGCAGTTCTTC. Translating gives CASSIRQPGTRPLYNEQFF.

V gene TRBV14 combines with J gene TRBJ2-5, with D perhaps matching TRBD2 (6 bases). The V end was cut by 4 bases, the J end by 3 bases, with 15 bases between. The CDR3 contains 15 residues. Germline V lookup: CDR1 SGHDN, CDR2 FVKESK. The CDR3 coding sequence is TGTGCCAGCAGCCCGGCGGGTAGCGGTGAAGAGACCCAGTACTTC. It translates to CASSPAGSGEETQYF.

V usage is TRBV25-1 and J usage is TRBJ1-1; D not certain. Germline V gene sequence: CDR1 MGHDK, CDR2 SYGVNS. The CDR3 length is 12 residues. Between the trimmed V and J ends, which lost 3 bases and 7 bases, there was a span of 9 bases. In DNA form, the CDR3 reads TGTGCCAGCAGTGACTCTATTGATGAAGCTTTCTTT. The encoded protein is CASSDSIDEAFF.

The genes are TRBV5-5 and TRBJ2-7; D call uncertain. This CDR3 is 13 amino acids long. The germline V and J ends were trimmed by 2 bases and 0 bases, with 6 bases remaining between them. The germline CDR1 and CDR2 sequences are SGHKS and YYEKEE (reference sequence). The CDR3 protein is CASSLQSSYEQYF. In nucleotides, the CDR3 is TGTGCCAGCAGCTTACAGAGCTCCTACGAGCAGTACTTC.

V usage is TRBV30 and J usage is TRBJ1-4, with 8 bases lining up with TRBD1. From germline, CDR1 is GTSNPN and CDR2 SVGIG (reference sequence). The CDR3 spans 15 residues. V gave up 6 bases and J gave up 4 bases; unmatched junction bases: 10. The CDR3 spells CACKSTGAINEKLFF. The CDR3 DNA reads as TGTGCCTGCAAGTCGACAGGGGCGATTAATGAAAAACTGTTTTTT.

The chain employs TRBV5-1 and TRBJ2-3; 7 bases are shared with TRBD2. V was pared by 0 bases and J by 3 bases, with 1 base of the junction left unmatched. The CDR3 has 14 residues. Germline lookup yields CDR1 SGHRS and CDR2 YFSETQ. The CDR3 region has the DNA TGCGCCAGCAGCTTGGCGGGAGGTACAGATACGCAGTATTTT. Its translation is CASSLAGGTDTQYF. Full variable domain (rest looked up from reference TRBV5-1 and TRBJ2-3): KAGVTQTPRYLIKTRGQQVTLSCSPISGHRSVSWYQQTPGQGLQFLFEYFSETQRNKGNFPGRFSGRQFSNSRSEMNVSTLELGDSALYLCASSLAGGTDTQYFGPGTRLTVL.

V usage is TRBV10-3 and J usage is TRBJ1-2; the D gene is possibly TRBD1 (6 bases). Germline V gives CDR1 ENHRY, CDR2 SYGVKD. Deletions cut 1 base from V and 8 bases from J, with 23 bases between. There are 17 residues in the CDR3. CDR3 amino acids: CAISEWGGPVPNKGYTF. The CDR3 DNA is TGTGCCATCAGTGAGTGGGGGGGGCCGGTGCCCAATAAAGGCTACACCTTC.

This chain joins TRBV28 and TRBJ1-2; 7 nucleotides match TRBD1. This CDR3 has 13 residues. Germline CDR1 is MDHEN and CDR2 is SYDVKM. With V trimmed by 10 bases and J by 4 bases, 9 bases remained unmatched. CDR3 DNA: TGTGCCACCCCCAAGACAGGGAGCTATGGCTACACCTTC. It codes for CATPKTGSYGYTF.

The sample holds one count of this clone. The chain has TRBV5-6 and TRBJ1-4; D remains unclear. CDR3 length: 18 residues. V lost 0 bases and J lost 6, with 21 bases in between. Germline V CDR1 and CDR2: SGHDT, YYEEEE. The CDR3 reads CASSLVKSGALLDEKLFF. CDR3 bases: TGTGCCAGCAGCTTGGTAAAATCTGGTGCACTTTTGGATGAAAAACTGTTTTTT.

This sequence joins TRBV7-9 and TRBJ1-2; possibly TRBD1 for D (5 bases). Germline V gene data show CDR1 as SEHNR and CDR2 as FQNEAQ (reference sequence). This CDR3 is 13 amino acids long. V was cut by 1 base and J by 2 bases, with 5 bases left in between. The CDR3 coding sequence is TGTGCCAGCAGCTTAGGACAGAACTATGGCTACACCTTC. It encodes CASSLGQNYGYTF.

Here the CDR3 reads CASSLFGRGTEAFF. CDR3 coding DNA: TGCGCCAGCAGCTTGTTTGGCCGTGGCACTGAAGCTTTCTTT. V gene TRBV5-1 combines with J gene TRBJ1-1; no reliable D call. The CDR3 consists of 14 residues. The V gene lost 1 base and the J gene lost 4 bases, with 11 bases spanning the gap. Germline V gene sequence: CDR1 SGHRS, CDR2 YFSETQ.

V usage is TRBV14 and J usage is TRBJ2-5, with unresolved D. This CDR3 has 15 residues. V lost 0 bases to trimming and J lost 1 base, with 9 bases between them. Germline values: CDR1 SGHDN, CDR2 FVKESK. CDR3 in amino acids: CASSQDQARQETQYF. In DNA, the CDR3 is TGTGCCAGCAGCCAAGATCAGGCACGCCAAGAGACCCAGTACTTC.

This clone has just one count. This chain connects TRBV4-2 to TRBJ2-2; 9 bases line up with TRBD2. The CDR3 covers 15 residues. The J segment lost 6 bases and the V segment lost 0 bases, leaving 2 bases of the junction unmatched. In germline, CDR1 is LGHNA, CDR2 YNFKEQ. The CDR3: CASSQDAGGPGELFF. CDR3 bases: TGTGCCAGCAGCCAAGATGCGGGGGGGCCCGGGGAGCTGTTTTTT.

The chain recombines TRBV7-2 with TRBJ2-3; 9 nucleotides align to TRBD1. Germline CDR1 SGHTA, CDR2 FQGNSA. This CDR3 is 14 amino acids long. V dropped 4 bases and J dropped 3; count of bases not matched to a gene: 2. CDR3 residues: CASSWDRATDTQYF. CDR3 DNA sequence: TGTGCCAGCAGCTGGGACAGGGCTACAGATACGCAGTATTTT.